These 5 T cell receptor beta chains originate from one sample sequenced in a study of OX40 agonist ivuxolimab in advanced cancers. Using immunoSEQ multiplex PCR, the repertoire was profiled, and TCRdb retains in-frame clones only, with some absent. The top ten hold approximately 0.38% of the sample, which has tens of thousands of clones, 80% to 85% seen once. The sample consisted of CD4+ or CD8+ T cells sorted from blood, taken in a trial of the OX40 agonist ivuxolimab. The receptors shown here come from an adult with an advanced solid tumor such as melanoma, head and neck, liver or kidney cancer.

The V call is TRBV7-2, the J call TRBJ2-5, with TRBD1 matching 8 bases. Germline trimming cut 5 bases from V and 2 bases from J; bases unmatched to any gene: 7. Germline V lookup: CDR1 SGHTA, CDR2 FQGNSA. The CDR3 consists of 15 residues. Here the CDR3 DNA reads TGTGCCAGCAGCCGGGACAGGAAACCTCAAGAGACCCAGTACTTC. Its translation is CASSRDRKPQETQYF.

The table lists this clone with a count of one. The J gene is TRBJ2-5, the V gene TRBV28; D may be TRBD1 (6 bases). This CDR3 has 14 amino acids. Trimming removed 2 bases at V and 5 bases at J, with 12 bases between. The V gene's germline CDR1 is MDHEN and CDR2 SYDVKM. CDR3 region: CASSLPGQSETQYF. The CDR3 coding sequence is TGTGCCAGCAGTTTACCCGGACAGAGCGAGACCCAGTACTTC. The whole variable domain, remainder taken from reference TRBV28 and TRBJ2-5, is DVKVTQSSRYLVKRTGEKVFLECVQDMDHENMFWYRQDPGLGLRLIYFSYDVKMKEKGDIPEGYSVSREKKERFSLILESASTNQTSMYLCASSLPGQSETQYFGPGTRLLVL.

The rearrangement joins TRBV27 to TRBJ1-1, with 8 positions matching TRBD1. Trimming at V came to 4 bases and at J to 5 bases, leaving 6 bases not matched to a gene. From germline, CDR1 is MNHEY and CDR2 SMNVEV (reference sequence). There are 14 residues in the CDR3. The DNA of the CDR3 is TGTGCCAGCAGTTCTCGACAGGGGCGGACTGAAGCTTTCTTT. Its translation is CASSSRQGRTEAFF.

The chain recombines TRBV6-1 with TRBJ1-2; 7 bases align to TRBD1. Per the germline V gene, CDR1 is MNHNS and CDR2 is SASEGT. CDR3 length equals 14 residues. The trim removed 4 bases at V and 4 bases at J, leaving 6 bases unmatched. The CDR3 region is CASSARQGSYGYTF. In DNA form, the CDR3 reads TGTGCCAGCAGTGCTCGACAGGGTTCCTATGGCTACACCTTC.

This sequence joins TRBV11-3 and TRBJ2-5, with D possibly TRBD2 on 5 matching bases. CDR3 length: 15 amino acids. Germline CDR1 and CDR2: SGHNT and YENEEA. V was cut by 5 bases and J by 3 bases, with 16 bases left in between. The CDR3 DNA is TGTGCCAGCAGCGCCGGAGGCGGACGGAAAGAGACCCAGTACTTC. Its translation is CASSAGGGRKETQYF.